Shown below are 14 T cell receptor beta chains from a single sample sequenced in a study of T cells in Graves' hyperthyroidism and ophthalmopathy. The source material, RNA transcripts, was used to amplify TCR beta CDR3 regions. Carried out on the TCR CDR3, a first-round RT-PCR used the HTBI primer set. TCRdb used MiXCR to reprocess the multiplex PCR reads, holding one entry per CDR3 protein. The sample lists about 640,000 distinct CDR3 sequences; 45% were seen once. Sequencing used peripheral blood or thyroid tissue (not recorded which). These receptors were collected from an adult man with Graves' disease, either hyperthyroidism or ophthalmopathy (not recorded which).

This clonotype was detected only a few times. CDR3 sequence reads: CASSGTSGSNYEQYF. The CDR3 DNA is TGTGCCAGCAGTGGAACTAGCGGGAGTAACTACGAGCAGTACTTC. The V gene is TRBV2, the J gene TRBJ2-7, with 11 bases matching TRBD2. After removal of 4 bases from V and 3 bases from J, the junction contained 5 bases not matched to a gene. The CDR3 runs 15 residues. Germline V CDR1 and CDR2: SNHLY, FYNNEI.

The rearrangement uses TRBV10-3 and TRBJ2-5; 7 positions agree with TRBD2. Looked up from germline, CDR1 is ENHRY and CDR2 is SYGVKD. The CDR3 covers 16 residues. After removal of 3 bases from V and 1 base from J, the junction contained 8 bases not matched to a gene. CDR3 sequence reads: CAISDASGAFQETQYF. CDR3 coding DNA: TGTGCCATCAGTGATGCCAGCGGGGCCTTCCAAGAGACCCAGTACTTC.

CDR3 nucleotides: TGCAGTGCTAGTTATCGGGGTTGGGGCACTGAAGCTTTCTTT. Amino acids: CSASYRGWGTEAFF. The gene calls are TRBV20-1 and TRBJ1-1; D is ambiguous. Trimming took off 3 bases at V and 4 bases at J, with 15 bases between the two ends. This CDR3 contains 14 residues. Germline V lookup: CDR1 DFQATT, CDR2 SNEGSKA (reference sequence).

This clonotype was counted ten times or more. The chain recombines TRBV20-1 with TRBJ1-2; D not certain. This CDR3 comprises 11 residues. The V and J ends lost 3 bases and 7 bases respectively, with 9 bases between them. CDR1 and CDR2 (germline): DFQATT, SNEGSKA (reference sequence). The DNA for the CDR3 is TGCAGTGCTAGTGTTGATAGTGGCTACACCTTC. This encodes CSASVDSGYTF.

This chain joins TRBV15 and TRBJ2-5; D is perhaps TRBD1 (6 bases). Germline V gene data show CDR1 as LNHNV and CDR2 as YYDKDF (reference sequence). The CDR3 is 15 residues long. Trimming pared 3 bases from V and 9 bases from J, leaving 20 bases between. DNA of the CDR3: TGTGCCACCAGCAGTCAGGGGTGGGGCAATCAGCCCCAGTACTTC. Protein product: CATSSQGWGNQPQYF.

The V and J genes are TRBV20-1 and TRBJ2-7, with 9 bases that match TRBD1. The CDR3 extends over 14 amino acids. The J segment lost 3 bases and the V segment lost 5 bases, leaving 8 bases of the junction unmatched. Germline CDR1 reads DFQATT; CDR2 reads SNEGSKA (reference sequence). The chain's CDR3 is CSAVGQGSGYEQYF. CDR3 in DNA: TGCAGTGCTGTCGGACAGGGGTCGGGCTACGAGCAGTACTTC.

This clonotype occurred many times. Here the CDR3 reads CASAQLPSYNSPLHF. CDR3 nucleotide sequence: TGTGCCAGCGCTCAGTTACCCTCCTATAATTCACCCCTCCACTTT. The J gene is TRBJ1-6, the V gene TRBV2; D not resolved. The CDR3 spans 15 residues. The germline V gene encodes CDR1 SNHLY and CDR2 FYNNEI. V dropped 8 bases and J dropped 0 bases, with 11 bases sitting between them.

The V and J genes are TRBV29-1 and TRBJ1-3; 7 bases are a match to TRBD1. From germline, CDR1 is SQVTM and CDR2 ANQGSEA. The ends lost 7 bases at V and 4 bases at J; junction bases unmatched: 4. This CDR3 comprises 12 residues. CDR3 DNA sequence: TGCAGCGCCACAGGGGTAGGAAACACCATATATTTT. Its translation: CSATGVGNTIYF.

CDR3 in amino acids: CSARESGRDGKEQYF. CDR3 nucleotide sequence: TGCAGTGCTAGAGAATCAGGGCGGGATGGGAAGGAGCAGTACTTC. The V gene is TRBV20-1, the J gene TRBJ2-7, with D possibly TRBD2 on 6 matching bases. The CDR3 totals 15 residues. Trimming removed 0 bases at V and 7 bases at J, with 19 bases between. Looked up from germline, CDR1 is DFQATT and CDR2 is SNEGSKA (reference sequence).

This sequence joins TRBV10-3 and TRBJ1-5; 9 nucleotides align to TRBD1. This CDR3 comprises 16 residues. From germline, CDR1 is ENHRY and CDR2 SYGVKD. With V trimmed by 4 bases and J by 2 bases, 6 bases remained unmatched. CDR3 region: CAISAGQGSGNQPQHF. The CDR3 coding sequence is TGTGCCATCAGTGCTGGACAGGGGTCGGGCAATCAGCCCCAGCATTTT.

This clonotype was seen at least ten times. This chain joins TRBV7-2 and TRBJ2-7; perhaps TRBD2 as D (6 bases). The CDR3 has 14 amino acids. Germline values: CDR1 SGHTA, CDR2 FQGNSA. Trimming took off 5 bases at V and 2 bases at J, with 13 bases between the two ends. The CDR3: CASSTYSGAYEQYF. The CDR3 nucleotides read TGTGCCAGCAGCACCTATAGCGGCGCCTACGAGCAGTACTTC.

The CDR3 here is CASSFGRDGADEQYF. In nucleotides, the CDR3 is TGTGCCAGCAGCTTCGGCCGGGACGGTGCGGACGAGCAGTACTTC. This chain links TRBV7-8 with TRBJ2-7; either TRBD1 or TRBD2 may supply D (5 bases each). Trimming cost V 3 bases and J 5 bases, with 17 bases left between them. Per the germline V gene, CDR1 is SGHVS and CDR2 is FQNEAQ. The CDR3 runs to 15 residues.

The CDR3 region is CASSQRTGENYGYTF. The CDR3 DNA reads TGTGCCAGCAGCCAACGGACAGGGGAGAACTATGGCTACACCTTC. The J gene is TRBJ1-2, the V gene TRBV7-9, with TRBD1 identical over 9 bases. CDR3 length equals 15 residues. The V segment lost 5 bases and the J segment 2 bases; nucleotides outside the gene matches: 6. The germline CDR1 and CDR2 sequences are SEHNR and FQNEAQ (reference sequence).

This clonotype has a count of ten or more. The chain couples TRBV7-9 to TRBJ1-4, with D tentatively TRBD1 (5 bases). Per the germline V gene, CDR1 is SEHNR and CDR2 is FQNEAQ (reference sequence). The length of the CDR3 is 14 residues. Trimming took off 5 bases at V and 8 bases at J, with 15 bases between the two ends. CDR3 in DNA: TGTGCCAGCAGCATCCGGGACCCTGTCGAAAAACTGTTTTTT. It yields the protein CASSIRDPVEKLFF.